Listed below are T cell receptor beta chains from one sample, sequenced in a study. Each CDR3 protein gets one entry after TCRdb re-called the RT-PCR reads with MiXCR. The data show about 680,000 distinct CDR3 sequences, with approximately 15% seen just once and roughly 4% held by the top ten. The source material was memory CD4+ T cells from blood. The source of these receptors is a female donor in good health, serving as a healthy control. The CDR3 runs from the conserved cysteine through the conserved F or W. The D gene is left open where the match is weak. Size values are once, few and many counts, or a class for expanded clones, and some rows have none.

D gene: .; clone size: .; V gene: TRBV20-1; J gene: TRBJ1-3; CDR3 protein: CSARGTLLVDTIYF; CDR3 DNA: TGCAGTGCTCGAGGGACACTCCTTGTTGACACCATATATTTT
D gene: .; clone size: .; V gene: TRBV7-7; J gene: TRBJ2-6; CDR3 protein: CASSPTSPGSGANVLTF; CDR3 DNA: TGTGCTAGCAGCCCTACCTCCCCCGGCTCTGGGGCCAACGTCCTGACTTTC
D gene: TRBD1; clone size: many; V gene: TRBV6-2/TRBV6-3; J gene: TRBJ1-5; CDR3 protein: CASRTGGSSNQPQHF; CDR3 DNA: TGTGCCAGCCGGACAGGGGGCAGCAGCAATCAGCCCCAGCATTTT
D gene: TRBD2; clone size: .; V gene: TRBV6-4; J gene: TRBJ2-3; CDR3 protein: CASSGGLAGPTDTQYF; CDR3 DNA: TGTGCCAGCAGTGGGGGGCTAGCGGGCCCCACAGATACGCAGTATTTT
D gene: TRBD1; clone size: few; V gene: TRBV6-5; J gene: TRBJ1-2; CDR3 protein: CASSAYVYRGYGYTF; CDR3 DNA: TGTGCCAGCAGTGCTTACGTCTACAGGGGGTATGGCTACACCTTC
D gene: TRBD2; clone size: .; V gene: TRBV7-2; J gene: TRBJ2-7; CDR3 protein: CASSLEPSGSYEQYF; CDR3 DNA: TGTGCCAGCAGCTTAGAGCCTAGCGGGAGTTACGAGCAGTACTTC
D gene: .; clone size: few; V gene: TRBV20-1; J gene: TRBJ1-5; CDR3 protein: CSATQGSNQPQHF; CDR3 DNA: TGCAGTGCTACCCAGGGGAGCAATCAGCCCCAGCATTTT
D gene: .; clone size: few; V gene: TRBV7-2; J gene: TRBJ1-2; CDR3 protein: CASSSNKALGYTF; CDR3 DNA: TGTGCCAGCAGCTCAAACAAGGCGCTGGGCTACACCTTC
D gene: .; clone size: .; V gene: TRBV20-1; J gene: TRBJ2-5; CDR3 protein: CSAPHPRRGNKETQYF; CDR3 DNA: TGCAGTGCGCCCCACCCCCGACGGGGGAACAAAGAGACCCAGTACTTC
D gene: TRBD2; clone size: few; V gene: TRBV7-2; J gene: TRBJ2-3; CDR3 protein: CASSHLSGSADTQYF; CDR3 DNA: TGTGCCAGCAGCCATCTTAGCGGGTCGGCAGATACGCAGTATTTT
D gene: TRBD2; clone size: .; V gene: TRBV7-2; J gene: TRBJ2-1; CDR3 protein: CASSPRTSEFEQFF; CDR3 DNA: TGTGCCAGCAGCCCAAGGACTAGCGAGTTTGAGCAGTTCTTC
D gene: .; clone size: few; V gene: TRBV27; J gene: TRBJ2-6; CDR3 protein: CASRQDSGANVLTF; CDR3 DNA: TGTGCCAGCAGGCAGGACTCTGGGGCCAACGTCCTGACTTTC
D gene: .; clone size: few; V gene: TRBV5-1; J gene: TRBJ2-1; CDR3 protein: CASSLLAGGGINEQFF; CDR3 DNA: TGCGCCAGCAGCTTACTAGCAGGGGGAGGGATAAATGAGCAGTTCTTC
D gene: TRBD1; clone size: many; V gene: TRBV29-1; J gene: TRBJ1-2; CDR3 protein: CSVTDRGGYGYTF; CDR3 DNA: TGCAGCGTTACGGACAGGGGGGGGTATGGCTACACCTTC
D gene: .; clone size: many; V gene: TRBV4-1; J gene: TRBJ2-1; CDR3 protein: CASSKEYRPYNEQFF; CDR3 DNA: TGCGCCAGCAGCAAAGAGTACAGGCCCTACAATGAGCAGTTCTTC
D gene: TRBD2; clone size: few; V gene: TRBV9; J gene: TRBJ2-2; CDR3 protein: CASSVVGGGMTSANTGELFF; CDR3 DNA: TGTGCCAGCAGCGTAGTCGGGGGGGGAATGACTAGCGCGAACACCGGGGAGCTGTTTTTT
D gene: .; clone size: few; V gene: TRBV20-1; J gene: TRBJ2-1; CDR3 protein: CSAVGQNNEQFF; CDR3 DNA: TGCAGTGCGGTAGGGCAAAACAATGAGCAGTTCTTC
D gene: TRBD2; clone size: few; V gene: TRBV20-1; J gene: TRBJ2-3; CDR3 protein: CSARRLAGGSDTQYF; CDR3 DNA: TGCAGTGCTAGGAGGCTAGCGGGAGGGTCAGATACGCAGTATTTT
D gene: .; clone size: .; V gene: TRBV12-3/TRBV12-4; J gene: TRBJ1-1; CDR3 protein: CASSPGPSGTEAFF; CDR3 DNA: TGTGCCAGCAGCCCGGGCCCGTCGGGCACTGAAGCTTTCTTT
D gene: TRBD1; clone size: many; V gene: TRBV7-2; J gene: TRBJ1-1; CDR3 protein: CASSPQTGWWTEAFF; CDR3 DNA: TGTGCCAGCAGCCCCCAGACAGGGTGGTGGACTGAAGCTTTCTTT
D gene: .; clone size: few; V gene: TRBV6-1; J gene: TRBJ2-6; CDR3 protein: CASSEWRGTGISGANVLTF; CDR3 DNA: TGTGCCAGCAGTGAATGGCGGGGCACGGGAATCTCTGGGGCCAACGTCCTGACTTTC
D gene: .; clone size: .; V gene: TRBV12-3/TRBV12-4; J gene: TRBJ2-2; CDR3 protein: CACARVFGGQITGELFF; CDR3 DNA: TGTGCCTGCGCCCGGGTTTTCGGGGGGCAAATCACCGGGGAGCTGTTTTTT
D gene: .; clone size: .; V gene: TRBV27; J gene: TRBJ1-1; CDR3 protein: CASRYKNTEAFF; CDR3 DNA: TGTGCCAGCAGATACAAGAACACTGAAGCTTTCTTT
D gene: TRBD2; clone size: .; V gene: TRBV20-1; J gene: TRBJ2-7; CDR3 protein: CSAMNGLAATYEQYF; CDR3 DNA: TGCAGTGCTATGAACGGACTAGCGGCAACCTACGAGCAGTACTTC
D gene: TRBD2; clone size: .; V gene: TRBV7-2; J gene: TRBJ2-2; CDR3 protein: CASSTKTASGIQIGELFF; CDR3 DNA: TGTGCCAGCAGCACCAAAACGGCTAGCGGGATTCAGATCGGGGAGCTGTTTTTT
D gene: TRBD2; clone size: many; V gene: TRBV29-1; J gene: TRBJ2-3; CDR3 protein: CSVSPTGTSSTDTQYF; CDR3 DNA: TGCAGCGTATCCCCAACCGGGACTAGCAGCACAGATACGCAGTATTTT
D gene: .; clone size: .; V gene: TRBV20-1; J gene: TRBJ2-2; CDR3 protein: CNARVPNTGELFF; CDR3 DNA: TGCAATGCTAGAGTTCCGAACACCGGGGAGCTGTTTTTT
D gene: TRBD1; clone size: many; V gene: TRBV27; J gene: TRBJ1-2; CDR3 protein: CASSFWQGGYGYTF; CDR3 DNA: TGTGCCAGCAGTTTTTGGCAGGGGGGTTATGGCTACACCTTC
D gene: TRBD2; clone size: few; V gene: TRBV9; J gene: TRBJ2-3; CDR3 protein: CASSAGTSGGSSTDTQYF; CDR3 DNA: TGTGCCAGCAGCGCTGGGACTAGCGGGGGGAGTAGCACAGATACGCAGTATTTT
D gene: .; clone size: few; V gene: TRBV4-3; J gene: TRBJ2-3; CDR3 protein: CASSQQYGGTQYF; CDR3 DNA: TGCGCCAGCAGCCAACAGTATGGAGGGACGCAGTATTTT
D gene: TRBD2; clone size: .; V gene: TRBV7-2; J gene: TRBJ2-7; CDR3 protein: CASSLLAGDPYEQYF; CDR3 DNA: TGTGCCAGCAGCTTATTAGCGGGGGACCCCTACGAGCAGTACTTC
D gene: TRBD2; clone size: few; V gene: TRBV28; J gene: TRBJ2-1; CDR3 protein: CASRPGTSANLDEQFF; CDR3 DNA: TGTGCCAGCAGACCCGGGACTAGCGCGAACCTCGATGAGCAGTTCTTC
D gene: .; clone size: few; V gene: TRBV5-1; J gene: TRBJ2-1; CDR3 protein: CASSSSEDSYNEQFF; CDR3 DNA: TGCGCCAGCAGCTCGTCGGAGGATTCCTACAATGAGCAGTTCTTC
D gene: .; clone size: few; V gene: TRBV10-3; J gene: TRBJ1-3; CDR3 protein: CAINRSGNTIYF; CDR3 DNA: TGTGCCATCAACCGCTCTGGAAACACCATATATTTT
D gene: TRBD2; clone size: few; V gene: TRBV27; J gene: TRBJ2-1; CDR3 protein: CASSSYPGLAGGHHYNEQFF; CDR3 DNA: TGTGCCAGCAGTTCCTATCCGGGACTAGCGGGGGGGCATCACTACAATGAGCAGTTCTTC
D gene: .; clone size: many; V gene: TRBV10-3; J gene: TRBJ2-7; CDR3 protein: CAIRGLAEYEQYF; CDR3 DNA: TGTGCCATCAGGGGCCTCGCGGAATACGAGCAGTACTTC
D gene: .; clone size: few; V gene: TRBV9; J gene: TRBJ2-7; CDR3 protein: CASSVAASYEQYF; CDR3 DNA: TGTGCCAGCAGCGTAGCGGCCAGCTACGAGCAGTACTTC
D gene: TRBD1; clone size: many; V gene: TRBV7-2; J gene: TRBJ2-1; CDR3 protein: CASSSGTGVGYNEQFF; CDR3 DNA: TGTGCCAGCAGCTCCGGGACAGGGGTTGGCTACAATGAGCAGTTCTTC
D gene: .; clone size: few; V gene: TRBV7-2; J gene: TRBJ1-5; CDR3 protein: CASSSRQFSNQPQHF; CDR3 DNA: TGTGCCAGCAGCTCGCGACAGTTTAGCAATCAGCCCCAGCATTTT
D gene: TRBD2; clone size: .; V gene: TRBV7-9; J gene: TRBJ2-3; CDR3 protein: CASSLTSGKGADTQYF; CDR3 DNA: TGTGCCAGCAGCTTAACTAGCGGGAAAGGCGCAGATACGCAGTATTTT
D gene: .; clone size: .; V gene: TRBV6-2/TRBV6-3; J gene: TRBJ1-2; CDR3 protein: CASSYQGYDGYTF; CDR3 DNA: TGTGCCAGCAGTTATCAGGGATACGATGGCTACACCTTC
D gene: .; clone size: .; V gene: TRBV4-2; J gene: TRBJ2-7; CDR3 protein: CASSQAAPYEQYF; CDR3 DNA: TGTGCCAGCAGCCAAGCTGCCCCCTACGAGCAGTACTTC
D gene: TRBD1; clone size: .; V gene: TRBV6-1; J gene: TRBJ2-3; CDR3 protein: CASSYTGGGRADTQYF; CDR3 DNA: TGTGCCAGCAGTTATACAGGGGGCGGGAGAGCAGATACGCAGTATTTT
D gene: TRBD1; clone size: .; V gene: TRBV9; J gene: TRBJ1-1; CDR3 protein: CASSYRQGANTEAFF; CDR3 DNA: TGTGCCAGCAGCTATCGACAGGGGGCGAACACTGAAGCTTTCTTT
D gene: .; clone size: .; V gene: TRBV7-9; J gene: TRBJ2-1; CDR3 protein: CASSLDGGPNNEQFF; CDR3 DNA: TGTGCCAGCAGCTTAGACGGGGGGCCCAACAATGAGCAGTTCTTC
D gene: .; clone size: .; V gene: TRBV18; J gene: TRBJ2-7; CDR3 protein: CASSGQTSSYEQYF; CDR3 DNA: TGTGCCAGCTCTGGACAGACGAGCTCCTACGAGCAGTACTTC
D gene: TRBD1; clone size: few; V gene: TRBV20-1; J gene: TRBJ2-7; CDR3 protein: CSAPGQGYYEQYF; CDR3 DNA: TGCAGTGCCCCGGGACAGGGTTACTACGAGCAGTACTTC
D gene: TRBD1; clone size: .; V gene: TRBV7-9; J gene: TRBJ1-6; CDR3 protein: CASSSQDRNRDSPLHF; CDR3 DNA: TGTGCCAGCAGCTCCCAGGACAGGAACCGCGATTCACCCCTCCACTTT